The T cell receptor beta chain under discussion was sequenced for a study of blood T cell repertoires in COVID-19. Overall study context: PBMCs, B-cell-depleted T cells, or T cells provided the cDNA or gDNA that made up the material.

Per the original methods: Amplification from reference gene primers served as the basis for estimated nucleated cell counts. Assay: immunoSEQ multiplex PCR; the TCRdb copy retains only in-frame clones and omits some. That table is the source of V, J and clone size, and D and trimming were worked out from the DNA. This sample carries tens of thousands of clones, 81% of them seen once, and the ten largest clones take around 15%. This CDR3 is built from 13 residues. In germline, CDR1 is SGHVS, CDR2 FQNEAQ. V was shortened by 5 bases and J by 5 bases, with 9 bases between the two germline ends. Sequenced sample: peripheral blood. This chain joins TRBV7-8 and TRBJ2-2; D is perhaps TRBD1 (5 bases). This receptor was obtained from a woman aged 55-69 years with acute or convalescent COVID-19. The CDR3 DNA reads TGTGCCAGCAGCCCGCGACAGACCGGGGAGCTGTTTTTT. Translation gives CASSPRQTGELFF.